This TCR beta chain appears in the sequencing data of a study of regulatory T cells in long-lasting Graves disease. The time point: newly diagnosed GD, antithyroid drugs for less than 3 months. The TCR library was made from RNA extracted from PBMCs. This CDR3 is 14 amino acids long. V lost 0 bases and J lost 1, with 7 bases in between. The germline V gene encodes CDR1 GTSNPN and CDR2 SVGIG (reference sequence). Building of the TCR beta libraries involved iRepertoire HTBI primers and Arm-PCR of CDR3 regions. Source study methods: The samples included roughly 61 TRBV and some 15 TRBJ segments. TCRdb redid the calling of the multiplex PCR reads with MiXCR, one entry per CDR3 protein. Clone size and V and J calls follow TCRdb, not the original study. This sample has a few hundred thousand distinct CDR3 sequences; 12% to 15% occur once, and the top ten carry 17%. These data also featured in a second study, about T cells in Graves' hyperthyroidism and ophthalmopathy.

The source is a woman between 50 and 59 years old with Graves disease. J is TRBJ1-5 and V is TRBV30; D is undetermined. Sequencing was performed on peripheral blood mononuclear cells (PBMCs), taken at new diagnosis, from a patient treated with antithyroid drugs. CDR3 nucleotides: TGTGCCTGGAGTGTTGGCGGAAGCAATCAGCCCCAGCATTTT. It specifies CAWSVGGSNQPQHF. Full variable domain (missing parts from reference TRBV30 and TRBJ1-5): SQTIHQWPATLVQPVGSPLSLECTVEGTSNPNLYWYRQAAGRGLQLLFYSVGIGQISSEVPQNLSASRPQDRQFILSSKKLLLSDSGFYLCAWSVGGSNQPQHFGDGTRLSIL.